The 5 T cell receptor beta chains listed next were all sequenced from one sample in a study of blood T cell repertoires in COVID-19. Profiling relied on immunoSEQ multiplex PCR, and the TCRdb table lists in-frame clones only, not all of them. Of about 300,000 clones listed, roughly nine tenths are singletons. Sequenced: peripheral blood. These receptors all come from a man aged 18 to 35 with active or convalescent COVID-19.

The rearrangement links TRBV9 to TRBJ1-6, with 12 positions matching TRBD1. The CDR3 sequence is 18 residues long. CDR1 is SGDLS and CDR2 is YYNGEE in the germline V gene. V shed 0 bases and J 10 bases; nucleotides not matched to a gene: 11. The CDR3 spells CASSVGGLGQGARSPLHF. CDR3 bases: TGTGCCAGCAGCGTAGGAGGCTTGGGACAGGGGGCCAGATCACCCCTCCACTTT.

V gene TRBV6-6 combines with J gene TRBJ2-1; tentatively, D is TRBD1 (6 bases). The CDR3 is made up of 12 amino acids. V lost 7 bases and J lost 7, with 11 bases in between. Germline-derived CDR1 and CDR2 are MNHNY and SVGAGI (reference sequence). In DNA, the CDR3 is TGTGCCAGCACAGGGGTGGGAAATGAGCAGTTCTTC. Protein product: CASTGVGNEQFF.

The chain couples TRBV5-6 to TRBJ1-1; 7 bases map to TRBD1. The CDR3 has 18 amino acids. V lost 4 bases to trimming and J lost 0 bases; unmatched junction nucleotides: 15. The V gene's germline CDR1 is SGHDT and CDR2 YYEEEE. The CDR3 region is CASSVTAGQTLMNTEAFF. The CDR3 nucleotides read TGTGCCAGCAGCGTCACCGCGGGACAGACCTTAATGAACACTGAAGCTTTCTTT.

The chain joins TRBV7-6 to TRBJ2-3, with D perhaps matching TRBD2 (5 bases). Trimming removed 4 bases at V and 8 bases at J, with 22 bases between. The V gene's germline CDR1 is SGHVS and CDR2 FNYEAQ. CDR3 length equals 16 residues. The CDR3 reads CASSSLLATSTATQYF. The CDR3, as DNA: TGTGCCAGCAGCTCCCTCTTAGCGACATCTACCGCTACGCAGTATTTT. Looking up the rest from reference TRBV7-6 and TRBJ2-3 gives the full variable domain: GAGVSQSPRYKVTKRGQDVALRCDPISGHVSLYWYRQALGQGPEFLTYFNYEAQQDKSGLPNDRFSAERPEGSISTLTIQRTEQRDSAMYRCASSSLLATSTATQYFGPGTRLTVL.

This chain uses TRBV14 with TRBJ1-2, with a tentative D call TRBD1 (6 bases). Germline V gene data show CDR1 as SGHDN and CDR2 as FVKESK. This CDR3 has 15 residues. V shed 0 bases and J shed 4 bases, with 12 bases lying between them. CDR3 sequence: CASSQDGWDTYGYTF. CDR3 DNA: TGTGCCAGCAGCCAAGATGGGTGGGACACCTATGGCTACACCTTC.